This T cell receptor (beta chain) was found in a study of shared clonotypes between healthy human individuals. Study background: Plates per donor: three CD4 naive, three CD4 memory, two CD8 naive, one CD8 memory.

The CDR3 has 15 residues. The germline CDR1 and CDR2 sequences are MDHEN and SYDVKM. The germline V and J ends were trimmed by 1 base and 5 bases, with 11 bases remaining between them. General study results and limits: In general, naive subsets displayed greater estimated richness than memory subsets did.

About this clone itself: Its antigen remains unidentified.

Sequencing used immunoSEQ multiplex PCR; TCRdb keeps in-frame clones, though not all of them. Of 850,000 to 1,200,000 clones listed, 65% to 80% are singletons. The chain employs TRBV28 and TRBJ2-2; a possible D gene is TRBD2 (7 bases). The sequenced material came from memory CD4+ T cells sorted from blood. Subset given: CD45RA-negative fraction. The TCR comes from a man younger than 35 in good health. The CDR3, as DNA: TGTGCCAGCAGTTTATCGGGGGGCGGGACCGGGGAGCTGTTTTTT. Translated: CASSLSGGGTGELFF.